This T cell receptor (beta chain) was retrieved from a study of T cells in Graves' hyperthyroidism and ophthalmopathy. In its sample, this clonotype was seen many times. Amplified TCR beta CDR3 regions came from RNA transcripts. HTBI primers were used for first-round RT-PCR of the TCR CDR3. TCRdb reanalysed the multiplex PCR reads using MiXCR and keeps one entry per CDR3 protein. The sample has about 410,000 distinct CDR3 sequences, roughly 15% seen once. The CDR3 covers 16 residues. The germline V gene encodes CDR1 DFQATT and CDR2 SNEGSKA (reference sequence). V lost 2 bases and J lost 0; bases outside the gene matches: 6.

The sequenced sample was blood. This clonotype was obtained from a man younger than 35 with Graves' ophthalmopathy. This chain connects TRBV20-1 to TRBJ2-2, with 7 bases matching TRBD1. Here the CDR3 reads CSARPRDRPNTGELFF. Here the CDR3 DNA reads TGCAGTGCTAGACCCCGGGACAGACCGAACACCGGGGAGCTGTTTTTT.